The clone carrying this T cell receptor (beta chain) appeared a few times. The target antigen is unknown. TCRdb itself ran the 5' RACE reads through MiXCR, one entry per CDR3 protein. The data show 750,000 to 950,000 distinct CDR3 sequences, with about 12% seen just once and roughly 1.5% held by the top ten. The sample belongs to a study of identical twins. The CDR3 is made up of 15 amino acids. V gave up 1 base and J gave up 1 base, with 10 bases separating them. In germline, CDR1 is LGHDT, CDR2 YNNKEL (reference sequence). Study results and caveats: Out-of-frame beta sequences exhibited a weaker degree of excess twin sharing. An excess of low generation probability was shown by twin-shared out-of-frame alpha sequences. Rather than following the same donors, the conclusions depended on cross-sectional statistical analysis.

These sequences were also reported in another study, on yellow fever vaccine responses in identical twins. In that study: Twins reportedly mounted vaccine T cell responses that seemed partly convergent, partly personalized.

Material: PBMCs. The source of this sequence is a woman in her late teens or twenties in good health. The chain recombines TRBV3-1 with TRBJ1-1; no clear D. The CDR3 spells CASSQGIPGNTEAFF. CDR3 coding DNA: TGTGCCAGCAGCCAAGGAATTCCGGGGAACACTGAAGCTTTCTTT. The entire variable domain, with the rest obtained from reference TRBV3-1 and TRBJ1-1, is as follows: DTAVSQTPKYLVTQMGNDKSIKCEQNLGHDTMYWYKQDSKKFLKIMFSYNNKELIINETVPNRFSPKSPDKAHLNLHINSLELGDSAVYFCASSQGIPGNTEAFFGQGTRLTVV.